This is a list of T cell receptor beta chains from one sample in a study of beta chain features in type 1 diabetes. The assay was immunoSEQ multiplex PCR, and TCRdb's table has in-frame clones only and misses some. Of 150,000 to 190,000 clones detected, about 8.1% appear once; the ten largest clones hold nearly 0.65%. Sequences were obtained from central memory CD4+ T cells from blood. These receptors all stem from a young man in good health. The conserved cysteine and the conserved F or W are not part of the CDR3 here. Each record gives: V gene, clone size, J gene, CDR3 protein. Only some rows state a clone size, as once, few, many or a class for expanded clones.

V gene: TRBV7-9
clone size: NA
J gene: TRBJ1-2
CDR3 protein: ASSQNGAGGYGYT

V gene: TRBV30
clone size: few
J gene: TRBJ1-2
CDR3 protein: AWSGVGRGYGYT

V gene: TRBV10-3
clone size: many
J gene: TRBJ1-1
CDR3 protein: AISETLLQNTEAF

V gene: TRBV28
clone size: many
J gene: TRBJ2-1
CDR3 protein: ASSSPGTGWIEQF

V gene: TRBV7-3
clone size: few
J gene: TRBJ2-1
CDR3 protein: ASSPQPGGALTGDNEQF

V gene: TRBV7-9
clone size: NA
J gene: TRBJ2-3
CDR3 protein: ASSPLTGTDTQY

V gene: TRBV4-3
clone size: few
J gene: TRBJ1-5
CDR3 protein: ASSQGGLGQPQH

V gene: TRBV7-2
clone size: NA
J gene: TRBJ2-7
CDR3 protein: ASSLIAGDSYEQY

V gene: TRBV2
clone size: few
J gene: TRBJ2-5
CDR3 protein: ASTRWAGGQETQY

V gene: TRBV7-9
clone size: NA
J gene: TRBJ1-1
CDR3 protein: ASSRWDIGMNTEAF

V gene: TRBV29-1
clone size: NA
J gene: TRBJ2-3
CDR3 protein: SVQGQYTDTQY

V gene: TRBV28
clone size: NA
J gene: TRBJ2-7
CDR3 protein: ASSFLGLEQY

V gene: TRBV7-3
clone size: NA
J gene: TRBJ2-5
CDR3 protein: ASSLGAGETQY

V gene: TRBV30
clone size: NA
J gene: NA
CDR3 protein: AWRGTSGGFYEQY

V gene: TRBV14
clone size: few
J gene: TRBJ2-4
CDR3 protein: ASSQVDRVGNIQY

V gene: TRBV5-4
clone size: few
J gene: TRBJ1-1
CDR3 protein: ASSVDRATEAF

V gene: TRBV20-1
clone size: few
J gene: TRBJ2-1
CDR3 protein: SVSRGREF

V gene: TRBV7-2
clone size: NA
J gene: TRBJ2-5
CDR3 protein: ASSRVVGLAGSDRAQY

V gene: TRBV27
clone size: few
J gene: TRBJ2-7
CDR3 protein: ASSLRDYSYEQY

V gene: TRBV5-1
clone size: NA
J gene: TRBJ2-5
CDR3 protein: ASSLVADRETQY

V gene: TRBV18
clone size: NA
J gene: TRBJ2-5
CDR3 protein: ASSLPGRGETQY

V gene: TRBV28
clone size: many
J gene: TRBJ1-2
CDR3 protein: ASRTSGWDGYT

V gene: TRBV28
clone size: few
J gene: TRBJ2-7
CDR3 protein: ASSGRHEQY

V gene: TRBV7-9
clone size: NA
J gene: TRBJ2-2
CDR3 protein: ASSPGHTNTGELF

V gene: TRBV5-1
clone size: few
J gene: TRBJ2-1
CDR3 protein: ASSIQGGEEF

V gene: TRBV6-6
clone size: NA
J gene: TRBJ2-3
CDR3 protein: ASSHGGTQY

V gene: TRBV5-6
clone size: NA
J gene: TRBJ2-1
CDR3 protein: ASSPLDRASYNEQF